This T cell receptor (beta chain) was sequenced for a study of blood T cell repertoires in COVID-19. Looking at the study overall: Spain, Italy and the United States supplied samples that represented acute and convalescent COVID-19. T cells, B-cell-depleted T cells, or PBMCs supplied cDNA or gDNA.

CDR1 is MGHRA, CDR2 YSYEKL, per germline. This CDR3 is 14 amino acids long. Trimming took 5 bases from V and 6 from J; bases not matched to a gene: 6. Per the study methods: Amplification from reference gene primers served as the basis for estimated nucleated cell counts. TCRdb's copy holds only in-frame clones and misses some; the assay was immunoSEQ multiplex PCR. The DNA was the basis for D and trimming; V, J and clone size are from that table. The sample yields about 53,000 clones, around 80% seen once. This chain links TRBV4-1 with TRBJ2-2, with 7 bases fitting TRBD2. Sequencing input: peripheral blood. This receptor was identified in a human donor in a cohort sampled during active COVID-19. CDR3 loop: CASSFRSGPGELFF. The CDR3 DNA is TGCGCCAGCAGCTTTCGTAGCGGGCCCGGGGAGCTGTTTTTT.